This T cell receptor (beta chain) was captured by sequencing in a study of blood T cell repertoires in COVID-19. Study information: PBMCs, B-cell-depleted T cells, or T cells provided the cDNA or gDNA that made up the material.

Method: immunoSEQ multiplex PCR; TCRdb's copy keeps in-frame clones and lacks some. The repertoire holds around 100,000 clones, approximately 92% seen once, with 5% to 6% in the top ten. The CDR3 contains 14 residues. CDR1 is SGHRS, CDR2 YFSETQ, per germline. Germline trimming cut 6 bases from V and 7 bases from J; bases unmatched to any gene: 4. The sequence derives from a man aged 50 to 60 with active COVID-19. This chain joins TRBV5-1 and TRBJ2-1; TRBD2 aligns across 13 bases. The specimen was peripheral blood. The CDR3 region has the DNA TGCGCCAGCACCGGGACTAGCGGGAATAATGAGCAGTTCTTC. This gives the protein CASTGTSGNNEQFF.